The entry below gives a single T cell receptor beta chain sequence along with its context. What it binds is unknown. The CDR3 spans 15 residues. The ends lost 5 bases at V and 3 bases at J; junction bases unmatched: 6. The V gene's germline CDR1 is SGHTA and CDR2 FQGNSA. These data belong to a study of cytomegalovirus exposure and HLA in healthy donors. Study results and limitations: Earlier analysis yielded a pattern in which most TCR beta V segments were productive about 87% or about 30% of the time. A later analysis linked more than 15,000 TCR beta sequences to HLA alleles at 0.05 false discovery rate. Some highly shared sequence variants likely arose as a pipeline artifact. A later analysis showed HLA-associated TCR beta chains outstripping equally common others in clonal expansion.

60 Vbeta and 13 Jbeta primers were used in PCR. The assay was immunoSEQ multiplex PCR, and TCRdb's table has in-frame clones only and misses some. The sample records 120,000 to 150,000 clones, around 80% being singletons. The sample comprised PBMCs. This chain joins TRBV7-2 and TRBJ2-5; TRBD2 matches 10 bases. The receptor was isolated from a woman in her thirties or forties in good health and CMV-seronegative. CDR3: CASSTLAGSEETQYF. The CDR3 nucleotides are TGTGCCAGCAGCACACTAGCGGGGTCGGAAGAGACCCAGTACTTC.